A selection of T cell receptor beta chains follows, all from one sample in a study of CD8+ T cells in alopecia areata. The assay was immunoSEQ multiplex PCR, and TCRdb's table has in-frame clones only and misses some. The table records approximately 150,000 clones, 86% of them present only once. This specimen consisted of CD8+ T cells sorted from blood, obtained at week 4, from a patient treated with tofacitinib. The receptors were gathered from a human donor with alopecia areata. Both conserved end residues are part of each CDR3. The order of the fields is J gene, CDR3 length, D gene, clone size, V gene, CDR3 protein, CDR3 DNA. A D gene is named only where the DNA matches it firmly. Clone size is given for some rows only: seen once, a few or many times, or a class if the clone is expanded.

TRBJ1-1 14 NA NA TRBV4-1 CASSPTRTETEAFF TGCGCCAGCAGCCCAACCCGGACGGAGACTGAAGCTTTCTTT
TRBJ2-3 13 NA NA TRBV30 CAWDAGRTDTQYF TGTGCCTGGGATGCGGGGCGCACAGATACGCAGTATTTT
TRBJ2-5 18 TRBD2 NA TRBV5-1 CASWKRLSNSQRGETQYF TGCGCCAGCTGGAAACGCCTAAGTAACTCCCAGCGGGGGGAGACCCAGTACTTC
TRBJ2-3 11 NA NA TRBV27 CASSSTDTQYF TGTGCCAGCAGCTCGACAGATACGCAGTATTTT
TRBJ2-1 13 NA NA TRBV2 CASSEVLVDEQFF TGTGCCAGCAGTGAAGTATTAGTCGATGAGCAGTTCTTC
TRBJ1-1 17 TRBD1 NA TRBV5-1 CASSLPTGGSVNTEAFF TGCGCCAGCAGCTTGCCGACAGGGGGGAGTGTGAACACTGAAGCTTTCTTT
TRBJ1-1 13 TRBD1 NA TRBV30 CAWNGQGNTEAFF TGTGCCTGGAATGGACAGGGGAACACTGAAGCTTTCTTT
TRBJ2-2 15 TRBD2 NA TRBV27 CASSLPAGGTGELFF TGTGCCAGCAGTCTCCCAGCGGGGGGAACCGGGGAGCTGTTTTTT
TRBJ1-2 13 NA NA TRBV29-1 CSVEVGQGGGYTF TGCAGCGTTGAAGTAGGCCAGGGAGGAGGCTACACCTTC
TRBJ1-2 15 NA NA TRBV29-1 CSVDSDAGINYGYTF TGCAGCGTTGATTCGGACGCCGGAATAAACTATGGCTACACCTTC
TRBJ2-7 10 NA NA TRBV6-1 CASGYYEQYF TGTGCCAGCGGGTACTACGAGCAGTACTTC
TRBJ2-3 14 TRBD1 NA TRBV6-5 CASSGTGITDTQYF TGTGCCAGCAGCGGGACAGGGATCACAGATACGCAGTATTTT
TRBJ2-1 15 TRBD2 NA TRBV6-4 CASSLLAGAGNEQFF TGTGCCAGCAGTCTACTAGCGGGAGCTGGCAATGAGCAGTTCTTC
TRBJ2-1 12 NA NA TRBV9 CASSGANNEQFF TGTGCCAGCTCCGGGGCAAACAATGAGCAGTTCTTC
TRBJ1-1 12 NA NA TRBV10-3 CAISEGPTEAFF TGTGCCATCAGTGAGGGGCCAACTGAAGCTTTCTTT
TRBJ2-7 14 TRBD1 NA TRBV4-1 CASSQGRGSYEQYF TGCGCCAGCAGCCAAGGCAGGGGGTCGTACGAGCAGTACTTC
TRBJ2-3 15 TRBD1 NA TRBV7-6 CASSWDRGQGDTQYF TGTGCCAGCAGCTGGGACAGGGGGCAGGGAGATACGCAGTATTTT
TRBJ2-7 16 TRBD2 once TRBV19 CASSTGLAGGLYEQYF TGTGCCAGTAGTACGGGACTAGCGGGAGGTCTATACGAGCAGTACTTC
TRBJ2-7 14 TRBD1 NA TRBV29-1 CSVPGTGGSYEQYF TGCAGCGTTCCCGGGACAGGGGGCTCCTACGAGCAGTACTTC
TRBJ1-2 12 NA NA TRBV28 CASSSSNYGYTF TGTGCCAGCTCTTCCTCTAACTATGGCTACACCTTC
TRBJ2-7 14 TRBD1 NA TRBV5-6 CASSLGQGYYEQYF TGTGCCAGCAGCTTGGGACAGGGCTACTACGAGCAGTACTTC
TRBJ2-7 16 NA NA TRBV19 CASSITMDRSSYEQYF TGTGCCAGTAGTATAACGATGGACCGGAGCTCCTACGAGCAGTACTTC